These T cell receptor beta chains were read from a single sample in a study of T cell changes during pregnancy in multiple sclerosis. TCRdb's table, derived via immunoSEQ multiplex PCR, lists solely in-frame clones and lacks some. Of under 35,000 clones in the sample, roughly 84% were seen once. The sequences come from CD8+ T cells from peripheral blood mononuclear cells, collected after pregnancy. These receptors were obtained from a female donor with multiple sclerosis, enrolled in a pregnancy study. Both conserved end residues are part of each CDR3. The order of the fields is V gene, D gene, clone size, J gene, CDR3 protein, CDR3 DNA. The D gene is left open where the match is weak. Clone sizes are given selectively: once, few, many, or a class where the clone is expanded.

V gene: TRBV27
D gene: TRBD1
clone size: .
J gene: TRBJ1-1
CDR3 protein: CASSYRGTEAFF
CDR3 DNA: TGTGCCAGCAGTTACAGGGGCACTGAAGCTTTCTTT

V gene: TRBV6-5
D gene: .
clone size: .
J gene: TRBJ2-7
CDR3 protein: CASSYSIGQTTYEQYF
CDR3 DNA: TGTGCCAGCAGTTACTCGATTGGACAGACTACCTACGAGCAGTACTTC

V gene: TRBV7-9
D gene: TRBD1
clone size: once
J gene: TRBJ1-1
CDR3 protein: CASSLSTGAMAEAFF
CDR3 DNA: TGTGCCAGCAGCTTGTCGACAGGGGCGATGGCTGAAGCTTTCTTT

V gene: TRBV2
D gene: .
clone size: .
J gene: TRBJ1-5
CDR3 protein: CASSEAPKGGNQPQHF
CDR3 DNA: TGTGCCAGCAGTGAAGCCCCTAAAGGGGGCAATCAGCCCCAGCATTTT

V gene: TRBV6-5
D gene: .
clone size: .
J gene: TRBJ1-6
CDR3 protein: CASSYREGDSPLHF
CDR3 DNA: TGTGCCAGCAGTTACAGGGAAGGGGATTCACCCCTCCACTTT

V gene: TRBV9
D gene: .
clone size: .
J gene: TRBJ2-6
CDR3 protein: CASSVAAGSGANVLTF
CDR3 DNA: TGTGCCAGCAGCGTAGCTGCGGGATCTGGGGCCAACGTCCTGACTTTC

V gene: TRBV5-6
D gene: TRBD2
clone size: once
J gene: TRBJ2-3
CDR3 protein: CASSPGLAGPFVRGDTQYF
CDR3 DNA: TGTGCCAGCAGCCCTGGACTAGCGGGGCCATTTGTACGTGGAGATACGCAGTATTTT

V gene: TRBV5-5
D gene: TRBD1
clone size: once
J gene: TRBJ1-2
CDR3 protein: CASSSFPGQGNYGYTF
CDR3 DNA: TGTGCCAGCAGCTCGTTCCCGGGACAGGGGAACTATGGCTACACCTTC

V gene: TRBV11-1
D gene: TRBD2
clone size: .
J gene: TRBJ2-5
CDR3 protein: CASSFDDAGGYGETQYF
CDR3 DNA: TGTGCCAGCAGCTTTGATGACGCGGGGGGATATGGAGAGACCCAGTACTTC

V gene: TRBV5-1
D gene: .
clone size: once
J gene: TRBJ1-1
CDR3 protein: CASSLSGLDTEAFF
CDR3 DNA: TGCGCCAGCAGCTTGTCGGGGTTGGACACTGAAGCTTTCTTT

V gene: TRBV4-3
D gene: TRBD2
clone size: .
J gene: TRBJ2-1
CDR3 protein: CASSQERGAIYNEQFF
CDR3 DNA: TGCGCCAGCAGCCAAGAGCGGGGGGCCATCTACAATGAGCAGTTCTTC

V gene: TRBV30
D gene: TRBD1
clone size: .
J gene: TRBJ2-7
CDR3 protein: CAWSVILLKDRGRGYEQYF
CDR3 DNA: TGTGCCTGGAGTGTAATCTTGTTGAAAGACAGGGGGCGCGGGTACGAGCAGTACTTC

V gene: TRBV5-6
D gene: TRBD1
clone size: once
J gene: TRBJ2-7
CDR3 protein: CASSFSGQPYEQYF
CDR3 DNA: TGTGCCAGCAGCTTCTCGGGACAGCCCTACGAGCAGTACTTC

V gene: TRBV6-1
D gene: TRBD1
clone size: few
J gene: TRBJ1-1
CDR3 protein: CASSEIGDSPDEAFF
CDR3 DNA: TGTGCCAGCAGTGAAATAGGGGACAGCCCTGATGAAGCTTTCTTT

V gene: TRBV9
D gene: TRBD2
clone size: once
J gene: TRBJ2-1
CDR3 protein: CASSPLGLHYNEQFF
CDR3 DNA: TGTGCCAGCAGCCCCTTGGGACTACACTACAATGAGCAGTTCTTC

V gene: TRBV5-4
D gene: TRBD2
clone size: .
J gene: TRBJ2-1
CDR3 protein: CASSLVTAGGVNEQFF
CDR3 DNA: TGTGCCAGCAGCCTGGTAACAGCGGGGGGGGTCAATGAGCAGTTCTTC

V gene: TRBV28
D gene: .
clone size: once
J gene: TRBJ1-2
CDR3 protein: CASSFADFYGYTF
CDR3 DNA: TGTGCCAGCAGTTTCGCAGATTTCTATGGCTACACCTTC

V gene: TRBV14
D gene: .
clone size: once
J gene: TRBJ2-5
CDR3 protein: CASSQGAGEGVYETQYF
CDR3 DNA: TGTGCCAGCAGCCAAGGAGCAGGGGAAGGGGTGTATGAGACCCAGTACTTC

V gene: TRBV9
D gene: .
clone size: few
J gene: TRBJ1-1
CDR3 protein: CASAGLSSEAFF
CDR3 DNA: TGTGCCAGCGCGGGGCTCTCATCTGAAGCTTTCTTT

V gene: TRBV19
D gene: TRBD1
clone size: .
J gene: TRBJ2-2
CDR3 protein: CASSIERGTGVYTGELFF
CDR3 DNA: TGTGCCAGTAGTATCGAAAGAGGGACAGGGGTCTACACCGGGGAGCTGTTTTTT

V gene: TRBV6-6
D gene: TRBD1
clone size: .
J gene: TRBJ2-7
CDR3 protein: CASSYNGQGFYEQYF
CDR3 DNA: TGTGCCAGCAGTTACAACGGACAGGGGTTCTACGAGCAGTACTTC

V gene: TRBV5-4
D gene: .
clone size: .
J gene: TRBJ1-1
CDR3 protein: CASSFVGRTEAFF
CDR3 DNA: TGTGCCAGCAGCTTCGTAGGGAGAACTGAAGCTTTCTTT

V gene: TRBV9
D gene: .
clone size: .
J gene: TRBJ1-1
CDR3 protein: CASSVGAEALEAFF
CDR3 DNA: TGTGCCAGCAGCGTAGGAGCGGAGGCCTTGGAAGCTTTCTTT

V gene: TRBV6-4
D gene: TRBD2
clone size: .
J gene: TRBJ2-3
CDR3 protein: CASSDGSSGSTDTQYF
CDR3 DNA: TGTGCCAGCAGTGACGGCTCTAGCGGTAGCACAGATACGCAGTATTTT

V gene: TRBV6-4
D gene: TRBD2
clone size: few
J gene: TRBJ2-3
CDR3 protein: CASSTTSGGTDTQYF
CDR3 DNA: TGTGCCAGCAGTACGACTAGCGGAGGCACAGATACGCAGTATTTT

V gene: TRBV27
D gene: .
clone size: .
J gene: TRBJ1-2
CDR3 protein: CASRPSANYGYTF
CDR3 DNA: TGTGCCAGCAGACCTTCAGCGAACTATGGCTACACCTTC

V gene: TRBV5-1
D gene: .
clone size: .
J gene: TRBJ1-5
CDR3 protein: CASSMWRVGVGDQPQHF
CDR3 DNA: TGCGCCAGCAGCATGTGGAGGGTAGGAGTAGGGGATCAGCCCCAGCATTTT

V gene: TRBV6-1
D gene: TRBD2
clone size: .
J gene: TRBJ2-7
CDR3 protein: CASTLLAGGPYEQYF
CDR3 DNA: TGTGCCAGCACCTTACTAGCGGGGGGCCCCTACGAGCAGTACTTC

V gene: TRBV9
D gene: .
clone size: .
J gene: TRBJ2-5
CDR3 protein: CASSVIGTAQETQYF
CDR3 DNA: TGTGCCAGCAGCGTTATTGGGACTGCCCAAGAGACCCAGTACTTC

V gene: TRBV28
D gene: .
clone size: .
J gene: TRBJ1-3
CDR3 protein: CASSLGLLPGNTIYF
CDR3 DNA: TGTGCCAGCAGTTTAGGACTTCTTCCTGGAAACACCATATATTTT

V gene: TRBV29-1
D gene: TRBD1
clone size: medium-sized
J gene: TRBJ2-2
CDR3 protein: CSVLQGAGELFF
CDR3 DNA: TGCAGCGTTCTACAGGGGGCCGGGGAGCTGTTTTTT